This T cell receptor beta chain was sequenced in a study of beta chain features in type 1 diabetes. Study at large: Examination of sorted cells across all samples involved 90 million to 120 million cells. General observations from the study: People with Type 1 diabetes carried modestly yet significantly shorter TCRB CDR3s in all four CD4+ subsets. Shorter templates might be favored by PCR, equally in patients and controls. TCRB repertoires of naive, central memory and Treg cells appeared more similar among patients than among healthy donors.

Via the markers CD45RO/CCR7/CD25/CD127/CD95/CD27, stem cell-like memory, regulatory, central memory and naive CD4+ cells were sorted. As regards this clone: As yet, its antigen is unknown.

CDR3 length equals 17 residues. CDR1 SGHDN and CDR2 FVKESK come from the germline V gene. Trimming cost V 1 base and J 1 base; bases outside gene matches: 7. Expressed TCRB transcripts were sequenced after all isolated RNA was converted to cDNA. Assay: immunoSEQ multiplex PCR; the TCRdb copy retains only in-frame clones and omits some. Of 50,000 to 70,000 clones in the sample, 40% to 65% were seen once. This TCR was sampled from a woman aged 40 to 50 with type 1 diabetes. This sequence joins TRBV14 and TRBJ2-3; 8 nucleotides line up with TRBD1. Source material: Tregs from blood. CDR3 nucleotides: TGTGCCAGCAGCCAAGGATGGGACAGGTTGGGCACAGATACGCAGTATTTT. It encodes CASSQGWDRLGTDTQYF. Combining the CDR3 with reference TRBV14 and TRBJ2-3 gives the whole variable domain EAGVTQFPSHSVIEKGQTVTLRCDPISGHDNLYWYRRVMGKEIKFLLHFVKESKQDESGMPNNRFLAERTGGTYSTLKVQPAELEDSGVYFCASSQGWDRLGTDTQYFGPGTRLTVL.